The 8 T cell receptor beta chains below were found in one sample sequenced in a study of cytomegalovirus exposure and HLA in healthy donors. Some clones are missing from TCRdb's copy, which holds only in-frame ones; the method was immunoSEQ multiplex PCR. This repertoire shows around 190,000 clones, roughly 86% found once; its top ten account for roughly 6.6%. Sequencing was performed on PBMCs. The receptors stem from a man aged 25 to 40 in good health and CMV-seropositive.

The rearrangement links TRBV29-1 to TRBJ1-2; 9 bases line up with TRBD1. This CDR3 contains 16 residues. The ends lost 7 bases at V and 3 bases at J; junction bases unmatched: 15. The V gene's germline CDR1 is SQVTM and CDR2 ANQGSEA. In nucleotides, the CDR3 is TGCAGCGCTATCGGGACAGGGCAAGGTACTGACTATGGCTACACCTTC. Translation gives CSAIGTGQGTDYGYTF.

The chain links TRBV28 to TRBJ2-5; D is undetermined. The V and J ends lost 0 bases and 1 base respectively, with 12 bases between them. This CDR3 is 16 amino acids long. Germline CDR1 reads MDHEN; CDR2 reads SYDVKM. Here the CDR3 DNA reads TGTGCCAGCAGTTTATGGACGTCGGGCTCCCAAGAGACCCAGTACTTC. Translation: CASSLWTSGSQETQYF.

This chain links TRBV9 with TRBJ1-2; D unclear. The germline V and J ends were trimmed by 4 bases and 1 base, with 8 bases remaining between them. This CDR3 has 13 residues. Germline CDR1 and CDR2: SGDLS and YYNGEE. The CDR3 is CASSPEGNYGYTF. The CDR3 DNA is TGTGCCAGCAGCCCCGAGGGTAACTATGGCTACACCTTC.

This sequence joins TRBV5-6 and TRBJ1-5; D may be TRBD1 (6 bases). CDR3 length: 18 amino acids. Trimming left V 0 bases short and J 2 bases short, with 18 bases between. CDR1 and CDR2 (germline): SGHDT, YYEEEE. CDR3 residues: CASSLGRSRGTGNQPQHF. CDR3 bases: TGTGCCAGCAGCTTGGGGCGGTCCAGGGGAACAGGCAATCAGCCCCAGCATTTT. The full variable domain, rest sourced from reference TRBV5-6 and TRBJ1-5, is DAGVTQSPTHLIKTRGQQVTLRCSPKSGHDTVSWYQQALGQGPQFIFQYYEEEERQRGNFPDRFSGHQFPNYSSELNVNALLLGDSALYLCASSLGRSRGTGNQPQHFGDGTRLSIL.

V gene TRBV5-1 combines with J gene TRBJ1-4; tentatively, D is TRBD1 (5 bases). This CDR3 region has 15 residues. Trimming stripped 6 bases from V and 2 bases from J, with 14 bases between. Germline V gene lookup returns CDR1 SGHRS and CDR2 YFSETQ. The CDR3 loop reads CASTLLGGTNEKLFF. Here the CDR3 DNA reads TGCGCCAGCACCCTCCTCGGGGGGACTAATGAAAAACTGTTTTTT.

The chain employs TRBV5-1 and TRBJ2-2; D is perhaps TRBD2 (6 bases). V lost 7 bases to trimming and J lost 1 base, with 17 bases between them. The CDR3 spans 16 residues. Germline loops: CDR1 SGHRS, CDR2 YFSETQ. In DNA form, the CDR3 reads TGCGCCAGCGCCCCGTGGGGCGGGATGAACACCGGGGAGCTGTTTTTT. It specifies CASAPWGGMNTGELFF. Complete variable domain (other parts from reference TRBV5-1 and TRBJ2-2): KAGVTQTPRYLIKTRGQQVTLSCSPISGHRSVSWYQQTPGQGLQFLFEYFSETQRNKGNFPGRFSGRQFSNSRSEMNVSTLELGDSALYLCASAPWGGMNTGELFFGEGSRLTVL.

The rearrangement uses TRBV19 and TRBJ2-1; D assignment may be TRBD1 or TRBD2 (6 bases each). The V and J ends lost 5 bases and 1 base respectively, with 15 bases between them. The CDR3 has 16 amino acids. Germline V gene lookup returns CDR1 LNHDA and CDR2 SQIVND (reference sequence). This CDR3 is CASSPGGQGSYNEQFF. The DNA for the CDR3 is TGTGCCAGTAGTCCCGGGGGACAAGGGTCCTACAATGAGCAGTTCTTC.

The V gene is TRBV14, the J gene TRBJ1-1; D unresolved. The V gene's germline CDR1 is SGHDN and CDR2 FVKESK. V shed 1 base and J shed 3 bases, with 6 bases lying between them. The CDR3 extends over 13 amino acids. The CDR3 sequence: CASSQGSYTEAFF. The CDR3 coding sequence is TGTGCCAGCAGCCAAGGGAGCTACACTGAAGCTTTCTTT.